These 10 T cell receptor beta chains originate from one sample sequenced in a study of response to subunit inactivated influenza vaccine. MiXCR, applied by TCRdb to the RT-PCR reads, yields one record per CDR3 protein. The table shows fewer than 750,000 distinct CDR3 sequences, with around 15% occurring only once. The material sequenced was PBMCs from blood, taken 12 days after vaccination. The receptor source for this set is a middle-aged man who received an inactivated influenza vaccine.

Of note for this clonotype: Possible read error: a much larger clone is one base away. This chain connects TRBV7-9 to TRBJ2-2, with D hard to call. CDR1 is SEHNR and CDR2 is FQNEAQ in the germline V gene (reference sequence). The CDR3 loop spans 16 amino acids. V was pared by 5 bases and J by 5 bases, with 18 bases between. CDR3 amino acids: CASSGNGGSRTGELFF. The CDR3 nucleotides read TGTGCCAGCAGCGGTAACGGTGGTTCCAGGACCGGGGAGCTGTTTTTT.

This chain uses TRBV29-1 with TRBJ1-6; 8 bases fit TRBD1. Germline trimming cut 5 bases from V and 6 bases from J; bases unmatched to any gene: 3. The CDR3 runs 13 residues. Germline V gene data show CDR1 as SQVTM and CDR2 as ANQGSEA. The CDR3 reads CSVKTGVNSPLHF. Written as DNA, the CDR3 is TGCAGCGTTAAGACAGGGGTTAATTCACCCCTCCACTTT.

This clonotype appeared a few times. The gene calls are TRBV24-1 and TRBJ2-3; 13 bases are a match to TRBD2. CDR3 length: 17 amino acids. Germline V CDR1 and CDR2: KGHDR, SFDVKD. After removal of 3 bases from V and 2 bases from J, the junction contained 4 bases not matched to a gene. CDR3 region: CATSDPGLAGATDTQYF. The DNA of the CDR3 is TGTGCCACCAGTGATCCCGGACTAGCGGGAGCCACAGATACGCAGTATTTT.

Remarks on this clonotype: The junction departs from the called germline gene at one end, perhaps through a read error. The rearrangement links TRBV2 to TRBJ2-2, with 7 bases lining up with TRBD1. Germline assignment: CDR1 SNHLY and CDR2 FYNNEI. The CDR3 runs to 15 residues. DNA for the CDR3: TGTGCCAGCAGGGAAGGGACAGTGAACACCGGGGAGCTGTTTTTT. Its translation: CASREGTVNTGELFF.

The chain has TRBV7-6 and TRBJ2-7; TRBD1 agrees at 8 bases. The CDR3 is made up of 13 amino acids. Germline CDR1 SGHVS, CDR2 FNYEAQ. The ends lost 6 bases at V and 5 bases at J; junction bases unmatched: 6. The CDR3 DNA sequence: TGTGCCAGCAGTAGGGGGACAGGAGACGAGCAGTACTTC. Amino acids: CASSRGTGDEQYF.

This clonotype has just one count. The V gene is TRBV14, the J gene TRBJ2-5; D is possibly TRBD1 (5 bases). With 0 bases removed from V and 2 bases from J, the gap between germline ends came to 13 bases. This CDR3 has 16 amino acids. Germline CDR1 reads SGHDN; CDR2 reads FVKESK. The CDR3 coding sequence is TGTGCCAGCAGCCAAGATGGTCTGGCAGGGCAAGAGACCCAGTACTTC. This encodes CASSQDGLAGQETQYF.

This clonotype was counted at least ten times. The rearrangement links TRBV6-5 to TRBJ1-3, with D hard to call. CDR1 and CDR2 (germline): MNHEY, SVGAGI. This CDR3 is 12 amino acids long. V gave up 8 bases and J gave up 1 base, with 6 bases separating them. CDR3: CASGPSGNTIYF. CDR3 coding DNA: TGTGCCAGCGGCCCTTCTGGAAACACCATATATTTT.

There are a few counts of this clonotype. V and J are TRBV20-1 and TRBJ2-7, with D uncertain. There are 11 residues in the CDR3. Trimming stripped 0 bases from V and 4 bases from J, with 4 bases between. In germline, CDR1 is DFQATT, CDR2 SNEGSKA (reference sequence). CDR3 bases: TGCAGTGCTAGAGAGAGGTACGAGCAGTACTTC. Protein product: CSARERYEQYF.

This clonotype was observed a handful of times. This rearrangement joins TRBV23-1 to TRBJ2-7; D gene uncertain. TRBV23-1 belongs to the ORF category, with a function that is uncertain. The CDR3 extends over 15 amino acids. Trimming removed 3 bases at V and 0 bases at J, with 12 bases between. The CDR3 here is CASSHSRTPSYEQYF. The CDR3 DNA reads TGCGCCAGCAGTCATTCTCGCACACCCTCCTACGAGCAGTACTTC.

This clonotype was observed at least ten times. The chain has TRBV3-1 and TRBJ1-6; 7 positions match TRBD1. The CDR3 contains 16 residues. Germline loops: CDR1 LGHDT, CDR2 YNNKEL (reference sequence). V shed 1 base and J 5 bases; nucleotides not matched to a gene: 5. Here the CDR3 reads CASSQVTGKHNSPLHF. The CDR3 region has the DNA TGTGCCAGCAGCCAAGTGACAGGGAAACATAATTCACCCCTCCACTTT.